This paragraph reports one TCR beta chain. No cognate antigen has been identified for it. Per-base quality was not reported, and no clone a single base away is much larger than it. Other DNA sequences in the sample encode the same CDR3. Using the deep immunoSEQ assay, TCR CDR3 regions were amplified from genomic DNA by multiplex PCR. For each cell subset, the extracted genomic DNA was distributed evenly across all wells of several immunoSEQ 96-well plates, and each plate served as one replicate. For sorted subsets, around 200 ng genomic DNA, equal to tens of thousands of T cell genomes, was loaded into each replicate PCR. Purified libraries were quantified with a Qubit 3.0 fluorometer, sized on a Bioanalyzer 2100, and re-quantified with the KAPA Library Quantification kit. Every immunoSEQ 96-well plate was sequenced on a separate single-read 150-cycle Illumina NextSeq 550 flow cell. From the authors' description of their analysis: Because the immunoSEQ output included only junctional sequences and no quality scores, the filtering could not be the same as the filtering used for full-length reads. To assign V/J genes and CDR3, sequences were annotated against IMGT germline references using PyIR, a Python wrapper for IgBLAST v1.9. Reads were removed for weak V/J assignments (E-value above 1e-6), missing CDR3, stop codons, out-of-frame junctions, or ambiguous translated residues. V3J clonotypes were defined as sequences sharing the same inferred V gene, J gene, and CDR3 amino acid sequence. To compute the percentage overlap between repertoires, the number of shared unique clonotypes was divided by the size of the smaller repertoire. Three approaches were used to assess repertoire richness: RTK rarefaction, the Chao1 estimator, and Recon v2.1 estimates of unobserved clonotypes. OLGA was used to compute generation probabilities for all TCRbeta clonotypes that the gDNA method yielded from a handful of donors. This is the immuneACCESS table as TCRdb keeps it, with only in-frame sequences that have V and J called. A part of the clones is gone; compared with another copy, unresolved V genes explain less than half, and the rest is unexplained. V and J calls and clone size come straight from that table; D and trimming were deduced from the DNA. Here the sample has around 2.5 million clones; approximately 93% occur a single time. Clones ranked in the top ten supply about 0.38% of the sample.

This entry is derived from a study of shared clonotypes between healthy human individuals (dated by TCRdb to 2020 to 2021). Regarding the research as a whole: A couple of women and a few men aged 18 to 49 years were included in the cohort. Libraries were prepared and TCR repertoires were sequenced by different laboratories using diverse techniques, in order to increase sequencing depth and limit assay-specific biases. Per donor, three plates each were used for CD4 naive and CD4 memory, two for CD8 naive, and one for CD8 memory. Per donor, leukapheresis produced somewhere between about 0.8 and 9 billion PBMCs. To estimate repertoire size and how much clonotypes are shared between individuals, the study performed deep sequencing of blood TCR repertoires from roughly five healthy adults. General conclusions and limits of the study: Sampling was limited to blood, and TCR repertoires in tissue likely differ from TCR repertoires in blood. Estimated clonotype richness was generally larger for naive than for memory subsets. Compared with non-shared clonotypes, clonotypes shared by all four sorted-subset donors had higher generation probabilities. Sharing across a few donors was observed for around 5% of naive CD4, under 4% of naive CD8, 2.3% of memory CD4, and roughly 0.4% of memory CD8 clonotypes. Because the study included only a small number of donors, the genetic and exposure-history diversity represented was limited. Rarefaction of sorted-subset datasets indicated incomplete sequencing despite the large sequencing depth. Pairwise subsampling indicated that sequencing depth was expected to affect the degree of clonotype sharing among donors.

The donors were healthy, HIV-negative adults with no recently reported acute infections or vaccinations. Every donor was a Caucasian adult living in Nashville, Tennessee, USA. CD4+ T cells were enriched by magnetic negative selection, after which naive cells were positively selected on CD45RA and the negative fraction was taken as the memory subset. Blood was collected by leukapheresis, and PBMCs were isolated by Ficoll-Histopaque density gradient centrifugation and then cryopreserved in liquid nitrogen vapor phase. Purity and quantity of every magnetically sorted T cell population were checked by analytical flow cytometry. Each sorted fraction had its genomic DNA isolated and then quantified by UV absorbance on a Nanodrop 2000c. Deletion took 4 bases off V and 4 bases off J, with a span of 8 bases between the germline ends. The CDR3 spans 12 residues, from the cysteine through the phenylalanine. The kept DNA is CDR3 alone, 36 bases in frame from the first base. Looking up the germline V gene yields CDR1 MNHEY and CDR2 SVGAGI.

Sequencing was done on a sample of naive CD4+ T cells from PBMCs. The cell subset or site label, as the study defines it: CD45RA+ positively selected. The receptor was isolated from a man aged 18 to 30 in good health. Some clones in this sample may be carry-over from other donors' samples. The sequence is built from TRBV6-5 and TRBJ2-7, with a tentative D gene TRBD2 over 5 matching bases. The CDR3 reads as follows: CASSSTGYEQYF. The nucleotide sequence reads TGTGCCAGCAGTTCTACGGGGTACGAGCAGTACTTC.